A single sample is the source of the 3 T cell receptor beta chains below, sequenced in a study of OX40 agonist ivuxolimab in advanced cancers. Produced via immunoSEQ multiplex PCR; TCRdb's table is partial and in-frame only. Seen here are about 81,000 clones, around 93% observed once, and the top ten hold 13% to 15%. This sample comprised CD4+ or CD8+ T cells sorted from blood, obtained in a trial of the OX40 agonist ivuxolimab. These receptor sequences come from an adult with an advanced solid tumor such as melanoma, head and neck, liver or kidney cancer.

The chain uses TRBV6-6 and TRBJ2-2; D is uncertain. Trimming took off 0 bases at V and 4 bases at J, with 6 bases between the two ends. CDR1 MNHNY and CDR2 SVGAGI come from the germline V gene (reference sequence). This CDR3 comprises 14 residues. CDR3 nucleotides: TGTGCCAGCAGTTACTCGGGGTCCACCGGGGAGCTGTTTTTT. This sequence encodes CASSYSGSTGELFF.

The chain uses TRBV28 and TRBJ1-4; D is unresolved. V was pared by 1 base and J by 8 bases, with 14 bases between. The CDR3 covers 15 residues. Germline CDR1 and CDR2: MDHEN and SYDVKM. The CDR3 sequence: CASSLYEGLGEKLFF. Here the CDR3 DNA reads TGTGCCAGCAGTTTATATGAGGGTTTAGGCGAAAAACTGTTTTTT.

The rearrangement uses TRBV9 and TRBJ2-7; 7 positions match TRBD1. J lost 5 bases, V lost 2 bases, and 4 bases had no gene match. The CDR3 sequence is 13 residues long. Germline-derived CDR1 and CDR2 are SGDLS and YYNGEE. The CDR3 loop is CASSVGQLDEQYF. The CDR3 DNA sequence: TGTGCCAGCAGCGTGGGACAGCTGGACGAGCAGTACTTC.